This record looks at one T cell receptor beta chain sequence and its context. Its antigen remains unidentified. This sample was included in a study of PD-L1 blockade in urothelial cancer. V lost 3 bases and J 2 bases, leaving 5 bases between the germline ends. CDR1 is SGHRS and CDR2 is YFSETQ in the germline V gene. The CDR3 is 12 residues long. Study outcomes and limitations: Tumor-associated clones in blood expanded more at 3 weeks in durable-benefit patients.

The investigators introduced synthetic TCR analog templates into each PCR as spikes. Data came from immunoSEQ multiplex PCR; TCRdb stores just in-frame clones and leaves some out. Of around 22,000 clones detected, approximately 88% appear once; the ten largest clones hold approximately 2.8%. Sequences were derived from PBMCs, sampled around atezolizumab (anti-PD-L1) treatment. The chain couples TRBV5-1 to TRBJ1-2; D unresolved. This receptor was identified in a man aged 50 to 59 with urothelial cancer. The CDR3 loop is CASSSQNYGYTF. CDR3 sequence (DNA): TGCGCCAGCAGCTCACAGAACTATGGCTACACCTTC.